Sequencing of this T cell receptor (beta chain) was carried out in a study of regulatory T cells in long-lasting Graves disease. CDR3-region Arm-PCR and iRepertoire HTBI primers produced the TCR beta libraries. TCRdb reanalysed the multiplex PCR reads using MiXCR and keeps one entry per CDR3 protein. The table includes roughly 500,000 distinct CDR3 sequences, approximately 14% detected once. Trimming took off 0 bases at V and 0 bases at J, with 15 bases between the two ends. Germline CDR1 is GTSNPN and CDR2 is SVGIG (reference sequence). CDR3 length equals 16 residues. Time point described: newly diagnosed GD, antithyroid drugs for less than 3 months. With RNA extracted from PBMCs as input, the TCR library was made. Separately, the same data were catalogued under a study of T cells in Graves' hyperthyroidism and ophthalmopathy.

Material: peripheral blood mononuclear cells (PBMCs), obtained at new diagnosis, from a patient treated with antithyroid drugs. This chain connects TRBV30 to TRBJ2-7, with D perhaps TRBD2 (7 bases). The receptor was isolated from a woman between 50 and 59 years old with Graves disease. The CDR3 DNA sequence: TGTGCCTGGAGTGTACCGGGACGGGGGGCCTCCTACGAGCAGTACTTC. Its translation: CAWSVPGRGASYEQYF.